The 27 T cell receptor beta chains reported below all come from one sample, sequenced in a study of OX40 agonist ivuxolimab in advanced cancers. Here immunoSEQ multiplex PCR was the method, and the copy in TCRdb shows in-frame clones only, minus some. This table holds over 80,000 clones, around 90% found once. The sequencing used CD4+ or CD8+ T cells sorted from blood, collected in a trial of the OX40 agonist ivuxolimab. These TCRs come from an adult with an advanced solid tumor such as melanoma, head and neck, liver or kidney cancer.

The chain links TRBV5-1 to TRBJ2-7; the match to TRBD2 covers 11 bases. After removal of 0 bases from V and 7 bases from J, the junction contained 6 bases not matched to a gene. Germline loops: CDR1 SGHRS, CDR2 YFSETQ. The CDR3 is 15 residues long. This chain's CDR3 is CASSLELAGVREQYF. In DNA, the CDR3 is TGCGCCAGCAGCTTGGAACTAGCGGGAGTAAGGGAGCAGTACTTC.

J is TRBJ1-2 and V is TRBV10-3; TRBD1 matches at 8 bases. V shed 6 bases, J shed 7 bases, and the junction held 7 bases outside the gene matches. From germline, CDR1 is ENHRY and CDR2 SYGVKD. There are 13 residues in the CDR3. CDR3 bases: TGTGCCATCAGCCAGGGGGCGAGGTTTGGCTACACCTTC. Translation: CAISQGARFGYTF.

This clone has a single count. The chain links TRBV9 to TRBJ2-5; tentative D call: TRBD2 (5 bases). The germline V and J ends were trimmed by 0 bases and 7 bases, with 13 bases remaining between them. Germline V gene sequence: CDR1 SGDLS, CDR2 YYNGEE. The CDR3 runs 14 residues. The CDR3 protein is CASSVVSEGATQYF. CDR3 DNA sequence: TGTGCCAGCAGCGTAGTCTCCGAGGGTGCGACCCAGTACTTC.

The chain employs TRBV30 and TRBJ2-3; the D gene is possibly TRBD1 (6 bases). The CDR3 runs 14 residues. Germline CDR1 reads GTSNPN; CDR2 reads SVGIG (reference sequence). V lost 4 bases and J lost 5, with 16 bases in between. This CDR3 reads CAWKGWGRGDTQYF. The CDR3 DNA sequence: TGTGCCTGGAAGGGCTGGGGGCGCGGAGATACGCAGTATTTT.

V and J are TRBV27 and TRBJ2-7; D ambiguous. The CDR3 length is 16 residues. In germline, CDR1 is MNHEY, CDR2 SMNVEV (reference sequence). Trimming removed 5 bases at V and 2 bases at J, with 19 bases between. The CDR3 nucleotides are TGTGCCAGCAGTCCTCTACTCGGAAATAGACCCTACGAGCAGTACTTC. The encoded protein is CASSPLLGNRPYEQYF.

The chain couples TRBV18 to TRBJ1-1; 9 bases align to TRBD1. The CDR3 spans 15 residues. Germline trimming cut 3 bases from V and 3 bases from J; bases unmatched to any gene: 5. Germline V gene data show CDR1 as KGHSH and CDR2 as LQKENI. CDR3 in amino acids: CASSPPQGADTEAFF. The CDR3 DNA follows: TGTGCCAGCTCACCGCCACAGGGGGCGGACACTGAAGCTTTCTTT.

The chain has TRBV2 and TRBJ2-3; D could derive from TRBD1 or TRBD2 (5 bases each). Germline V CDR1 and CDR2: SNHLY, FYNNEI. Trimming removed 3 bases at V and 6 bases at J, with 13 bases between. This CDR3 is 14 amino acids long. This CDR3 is CASSEGWDGDTQYF. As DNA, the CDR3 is TGTGCCAGCAGTGAGGGGTGGGACGGGGATACGCAGTATTTT.

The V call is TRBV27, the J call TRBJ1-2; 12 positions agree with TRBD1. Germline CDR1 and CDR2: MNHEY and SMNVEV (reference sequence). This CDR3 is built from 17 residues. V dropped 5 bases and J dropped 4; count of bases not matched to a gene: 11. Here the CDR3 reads CASSIRDRGPSGYGYTF. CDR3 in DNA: TGTGCCAGCAGTATCCGGGACAGGGGGCCCTCCGGCTATGGCTACACCTTC.

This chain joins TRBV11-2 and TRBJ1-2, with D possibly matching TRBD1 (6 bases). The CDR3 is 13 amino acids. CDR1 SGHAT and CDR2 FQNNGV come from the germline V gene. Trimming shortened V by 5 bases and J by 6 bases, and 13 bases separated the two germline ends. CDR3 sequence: CASSPRTADGYTF. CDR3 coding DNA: TGTGCCAGCAGCCCCAGGACAGCCGATGGCTACACCTTC.

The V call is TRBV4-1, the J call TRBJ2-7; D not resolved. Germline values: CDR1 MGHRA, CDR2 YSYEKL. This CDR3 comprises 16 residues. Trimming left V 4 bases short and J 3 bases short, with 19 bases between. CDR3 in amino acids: CASSPHPQAVGYEQYF. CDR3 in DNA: TGCGCCAGCAGCCCCCACCCCCAGGCGGTCGGCTACGAGCAGTACTTC.

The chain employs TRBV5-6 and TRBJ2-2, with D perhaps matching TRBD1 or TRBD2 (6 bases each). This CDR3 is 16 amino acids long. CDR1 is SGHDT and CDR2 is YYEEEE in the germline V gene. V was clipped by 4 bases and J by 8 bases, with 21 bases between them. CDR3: CASSLLGGPGRGELFF. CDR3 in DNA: TGTGCCAGCAGCCTGCTAGGGGGGCCGGGAAGAGGGGAGCTGTTTTTT.

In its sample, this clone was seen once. CDR3 nucleotides: TGTGCCAGCAGTGTAGGGCGGGAGCACGGTACGCAGTATTTT. Translation gives CASSVGREHGTQYF. The rearrangement links TRBV2 to TRBJ2-3; TRBD2 aligns across 7 bases. Germline V gene sequence: CDR1 SNHLY, CDR2 FYNNEI. Trimming took 4 bases from V and 8 from J; bases not matched to a gene: 9. The CDR3 has 14 amino acids.

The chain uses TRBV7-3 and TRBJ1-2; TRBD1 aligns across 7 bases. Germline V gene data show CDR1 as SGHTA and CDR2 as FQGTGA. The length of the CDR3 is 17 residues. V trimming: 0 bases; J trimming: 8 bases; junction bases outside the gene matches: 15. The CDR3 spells CASSLTSRGDHLGGYTF. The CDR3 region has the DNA TGTGCCAGCAGCTTAACTTCCAGGGGGGACCATCTCGGAGGCTACACCTTC.

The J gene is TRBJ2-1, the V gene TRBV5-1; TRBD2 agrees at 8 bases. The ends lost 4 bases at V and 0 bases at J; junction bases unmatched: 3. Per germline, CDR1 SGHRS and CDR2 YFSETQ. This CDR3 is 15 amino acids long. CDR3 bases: TGCGCCAGCAGCCTCACTAGCGGCTCCTACAATGAGCAGTTCTTC. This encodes CASSLTSGSYNEQFF.

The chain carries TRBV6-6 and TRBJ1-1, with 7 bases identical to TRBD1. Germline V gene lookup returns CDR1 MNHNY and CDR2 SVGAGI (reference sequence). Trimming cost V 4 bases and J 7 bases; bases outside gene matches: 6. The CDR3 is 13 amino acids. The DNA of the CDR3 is TGTGCCAGCAGTTCCGGGACAGCGTTTGAAGCTTTCTTT. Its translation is CASSSGTAFEAFF.

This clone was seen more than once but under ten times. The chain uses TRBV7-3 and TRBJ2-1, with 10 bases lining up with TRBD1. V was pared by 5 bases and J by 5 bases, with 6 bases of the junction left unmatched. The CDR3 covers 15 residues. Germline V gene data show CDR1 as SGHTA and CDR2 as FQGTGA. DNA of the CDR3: TGTGCCAGCAGCCTCGACAGGGGGCTTCACAATGAGCAGTTCTTC. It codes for CASSLDRGLHNEQFF.

The CDR3 loop is CASSLAPPSEQYF. CDR3 nucleotides: TGTGCCAGCAGCTTAGCCCCACCGAGCGAGCAGTACTTC. The chain employs TRBV7-8 and TRBJ2-5; D uncertain. TRBJ2-7 explains the end of the DNA better; the J call may be wrong. The CDR3 covers 13 residues. From germline, CDR1 is SGHVS and CDR2 FQNEAQ.

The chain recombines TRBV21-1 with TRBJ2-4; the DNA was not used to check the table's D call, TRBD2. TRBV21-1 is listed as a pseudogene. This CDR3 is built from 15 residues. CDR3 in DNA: TGTGCCAGCAGCAAGGAGGGCCCCTCGAGGAACATTCAGTACTTC. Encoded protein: CASSKEGPSRNIQYF.

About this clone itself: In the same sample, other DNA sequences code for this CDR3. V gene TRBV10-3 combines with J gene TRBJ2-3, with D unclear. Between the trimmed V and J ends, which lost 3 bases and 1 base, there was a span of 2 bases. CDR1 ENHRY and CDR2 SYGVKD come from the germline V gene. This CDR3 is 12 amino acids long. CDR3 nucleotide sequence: TGTGCCATCAGTGACGGCACAGATACGCAGTATTTT. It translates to CAISDGTDTQYF.

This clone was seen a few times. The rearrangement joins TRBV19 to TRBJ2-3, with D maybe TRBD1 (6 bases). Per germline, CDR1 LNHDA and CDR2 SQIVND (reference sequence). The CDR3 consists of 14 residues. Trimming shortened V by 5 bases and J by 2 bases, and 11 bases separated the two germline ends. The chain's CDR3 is CASSGQGYTDTQYF. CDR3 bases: TGTGCCAGTAGTGGCCAGGGGTACACAGATACGCAGTATTTT.

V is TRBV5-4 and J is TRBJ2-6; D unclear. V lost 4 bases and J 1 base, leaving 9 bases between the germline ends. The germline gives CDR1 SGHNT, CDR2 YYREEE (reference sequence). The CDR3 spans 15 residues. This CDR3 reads CASSPTGSGANVLTF. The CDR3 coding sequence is TGTGCCAGCAGCCCAACCGGATCTGGGGCCAACGTCCTGACTTTC.

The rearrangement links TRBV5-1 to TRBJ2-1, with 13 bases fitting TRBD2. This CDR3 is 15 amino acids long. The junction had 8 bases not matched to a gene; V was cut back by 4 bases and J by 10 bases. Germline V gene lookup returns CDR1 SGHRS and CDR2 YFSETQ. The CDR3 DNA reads TGCGCCAGCAGCACAGGACTAGCGGGAGCCGGGGAGCAGTTCTTC. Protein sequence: CASSTGLAGAGEQFF.

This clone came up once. CDR3 amino acids: CASSLAEETQYF. The CDR3 nucleotides are TGCGCCAGCAGCTTGGCCGAAGAGACCCAGTACTTC. The V gene is TRBV5-1, the J gene TRBJ2-5; D remains unclear. The germline CDR1 and CDR2 sequences are SGHRS and YFSETQ. This CDR3 contains 12 residues. The V gene lost 0 bases and the J gene lost 3 bases, with 3 bases spanning the gap. The variable domain in full, with the rest retrieved from reference TRBV5-1 and TRBJ2-5, is KAGVTQTPRYLIKTRGQQVTLSCSPISGHRSVSWYQQTPGQGLQFLFEYFSETQRNKGNFPGRFSGRQFSNSRSEMNVSTLELGDSALYLCASSLAEETQYFGPGTRLLVL.

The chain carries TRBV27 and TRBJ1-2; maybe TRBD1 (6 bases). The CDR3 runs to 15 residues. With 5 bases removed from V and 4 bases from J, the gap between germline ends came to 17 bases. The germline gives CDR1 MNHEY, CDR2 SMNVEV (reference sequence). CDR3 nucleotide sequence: TGTGCCAGCAGTACCGCGGGGGGGCAGGTCTATGGCTACACCTTC. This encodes CASSTAGGQVYGYTF.

Written as DNA, the CDR3 is TGTGCCAGCAGCCACCAACAGGGACAAAACACCATATATTTT. Translated: CASSHQQGQNTIYF. The V gene is TRBV11-2, the J gene TRBJ1-3; D may be TRBD1 (6 bases). Germline V gives CDR1 SGHAT, CDR2 FQNNGV. Trimming cost V 5 bases and J 6 bases, with 14 bases left between them. This CDR3 comprises 14 residues.

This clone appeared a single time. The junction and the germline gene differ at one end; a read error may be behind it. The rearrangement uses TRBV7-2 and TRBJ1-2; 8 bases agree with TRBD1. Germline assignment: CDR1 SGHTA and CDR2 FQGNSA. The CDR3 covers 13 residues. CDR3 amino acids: CASTLPTGDGYTF. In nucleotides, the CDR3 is TGTGCCAGCACCTTACCGACAGGGGATGGCTACACCTTC. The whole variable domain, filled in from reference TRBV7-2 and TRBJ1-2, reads GAGVSQSPSNKVTEKGKDVELRCDPISGHTALYWYRQSLGQGLEFLIYFQGNSAPDKSGLPSDRFSAERTGGSVSTLTIQRTQQEDSAVYLCASTLPTGDGYTFGSGTRLTVV.

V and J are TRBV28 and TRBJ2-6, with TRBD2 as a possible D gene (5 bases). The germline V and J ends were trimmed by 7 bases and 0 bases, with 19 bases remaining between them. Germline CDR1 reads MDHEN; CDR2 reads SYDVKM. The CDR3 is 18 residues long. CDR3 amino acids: CASTSPGELTSGANVLTF. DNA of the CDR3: TGTGCCAGCACCAGCCCCGGGGAGTTAACCTCTGGGGCCAACGTCCTGACTTTC.